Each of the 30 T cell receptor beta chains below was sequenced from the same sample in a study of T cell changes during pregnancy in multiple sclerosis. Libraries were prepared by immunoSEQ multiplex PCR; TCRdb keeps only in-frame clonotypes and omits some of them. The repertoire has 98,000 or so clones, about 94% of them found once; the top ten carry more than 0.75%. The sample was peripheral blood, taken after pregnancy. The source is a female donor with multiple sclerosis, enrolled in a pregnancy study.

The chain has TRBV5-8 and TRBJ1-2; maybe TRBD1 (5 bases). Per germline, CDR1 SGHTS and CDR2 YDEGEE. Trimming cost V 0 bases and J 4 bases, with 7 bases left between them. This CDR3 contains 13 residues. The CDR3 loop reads CASSLARAYGYTF. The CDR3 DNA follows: TGTGCCAGCAGCTTGGCCAGGGCCTATGGCTACACCTTC.

CDR3 in amino acids: CASSEASPDRLIAKNIQYF. The CDR3 nucleotides read TGTGCCAGCAGTGAAGCATCGCCCGACAGGTTAATAGCCAAAAACATTCAGTACTTC. The chain carries TRBV2 and TRBJ2-4, with a tentative D call TRBD1 (6 bases). CDR3 size: 19 residues. V was cut by 0 bases and J by 0 bases, with 18 bases left in between. Germline CDR1 and CDR2: SNHLY and FYNNEI.

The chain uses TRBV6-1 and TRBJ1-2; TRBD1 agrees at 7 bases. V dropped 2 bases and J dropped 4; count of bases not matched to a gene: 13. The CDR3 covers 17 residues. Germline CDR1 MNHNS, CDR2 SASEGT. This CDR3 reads CASSESSFRTGLYGYTF. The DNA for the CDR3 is TGTGCCAGCAGTGAATCTTCTTTTAGGACAGGACTCTATGGCTACACCTTC.

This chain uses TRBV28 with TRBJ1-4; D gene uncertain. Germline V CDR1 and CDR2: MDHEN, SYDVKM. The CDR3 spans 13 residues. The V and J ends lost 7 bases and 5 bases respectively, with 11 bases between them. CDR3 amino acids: CASTPSGNEKLFF. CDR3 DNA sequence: TGTGCCAGCACCCCGTCGGGAAATGAAAAACTGTTTTTT.

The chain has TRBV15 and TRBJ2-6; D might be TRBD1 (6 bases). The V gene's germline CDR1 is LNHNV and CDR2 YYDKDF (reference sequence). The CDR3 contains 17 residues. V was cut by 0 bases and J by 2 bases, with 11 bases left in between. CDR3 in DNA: TGTGCCACCAGCAGAGATAAAAGGGGGACTGGGGCCAACGTCCTGACTTTC. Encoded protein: CATSRDKRGTGANVLTF.

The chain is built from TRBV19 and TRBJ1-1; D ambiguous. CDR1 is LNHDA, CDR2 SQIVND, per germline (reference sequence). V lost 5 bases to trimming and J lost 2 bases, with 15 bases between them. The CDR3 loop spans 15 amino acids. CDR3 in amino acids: CASSWASNGNTEAFF. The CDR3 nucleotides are TGTGCCAGTAGTTGGGCCTCGAATGGTAACACTGAAGCTTTCTTT.

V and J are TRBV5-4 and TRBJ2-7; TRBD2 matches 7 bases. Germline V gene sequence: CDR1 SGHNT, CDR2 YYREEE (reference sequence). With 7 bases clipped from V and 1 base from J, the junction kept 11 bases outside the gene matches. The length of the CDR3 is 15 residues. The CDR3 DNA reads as TGTGCCAGCCGCCCCGAGAGCGGGGTATCCTACGAGCAGTACTTC. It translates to CASRPESGVSYEQYF.

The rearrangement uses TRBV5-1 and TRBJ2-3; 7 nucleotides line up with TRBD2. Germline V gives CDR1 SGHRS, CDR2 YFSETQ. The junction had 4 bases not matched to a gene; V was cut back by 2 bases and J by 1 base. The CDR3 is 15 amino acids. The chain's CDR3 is CASSFAGEGTDTQYF. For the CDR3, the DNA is TGCGCCAGCAGCTTCGCGGGAGAGGGCACAGATACGCAGTATTTT.

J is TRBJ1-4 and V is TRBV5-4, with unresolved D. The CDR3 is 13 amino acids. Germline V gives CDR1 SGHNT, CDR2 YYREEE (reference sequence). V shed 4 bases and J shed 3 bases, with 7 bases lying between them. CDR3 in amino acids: CASSGGSNEKLFF. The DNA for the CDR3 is TGTGCCAGCAGCGGCGGGTCTAATGAAAAACTGTTTTTT.

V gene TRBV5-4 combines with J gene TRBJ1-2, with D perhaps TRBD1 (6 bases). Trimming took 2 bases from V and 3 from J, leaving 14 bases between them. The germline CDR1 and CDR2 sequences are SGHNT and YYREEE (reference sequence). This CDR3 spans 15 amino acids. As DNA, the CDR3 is TGTGCCAGCAGCTTCGGCGGCAGGGGCGACTATGGCTACACCTTC. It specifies CASSFGGRGDYGYTF.

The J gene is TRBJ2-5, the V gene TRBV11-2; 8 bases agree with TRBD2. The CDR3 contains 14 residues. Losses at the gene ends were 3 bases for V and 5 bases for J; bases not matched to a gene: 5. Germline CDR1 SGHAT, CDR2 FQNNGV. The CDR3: CASSFRTSWETQYF. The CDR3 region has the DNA TGTGCCAGCAGCTTCCGGACTAGCTGGGAGACCCAGTACTTC.

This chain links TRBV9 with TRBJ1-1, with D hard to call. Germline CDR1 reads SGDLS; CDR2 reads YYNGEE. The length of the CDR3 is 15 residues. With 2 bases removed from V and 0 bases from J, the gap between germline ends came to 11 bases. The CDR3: CASSVEGVMNTEAFF. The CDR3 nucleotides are TGTGCCAGCAGCGTCGAGGGAGTTATGAACACTGAAGCTTTCTTT.

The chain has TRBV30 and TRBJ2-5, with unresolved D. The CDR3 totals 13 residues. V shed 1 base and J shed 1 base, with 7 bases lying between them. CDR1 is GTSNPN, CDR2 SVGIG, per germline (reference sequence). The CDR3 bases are TGTGCCTGGAGTGCCCCTCTCCAAGAGACCCAGTACTTC. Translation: CAWSAPLQETQYF.

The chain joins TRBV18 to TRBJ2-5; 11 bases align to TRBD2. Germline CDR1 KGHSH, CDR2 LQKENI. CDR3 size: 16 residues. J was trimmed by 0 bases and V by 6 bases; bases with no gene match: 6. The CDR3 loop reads CASSAGTSGYQETQYF. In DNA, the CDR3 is TGTGCCAGCTCTGCCGGGACTAGCGGCTACCAAGAGACCCAGTACTTC.

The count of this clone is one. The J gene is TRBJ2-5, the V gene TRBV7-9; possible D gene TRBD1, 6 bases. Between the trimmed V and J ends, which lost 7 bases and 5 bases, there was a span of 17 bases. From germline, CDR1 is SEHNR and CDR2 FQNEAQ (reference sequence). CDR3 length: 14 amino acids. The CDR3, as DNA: TGTGCCAGCAAAATGTCCGGACAGAAGGAGACCCAGTACTTC. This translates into CASKMSGQKETQYF.

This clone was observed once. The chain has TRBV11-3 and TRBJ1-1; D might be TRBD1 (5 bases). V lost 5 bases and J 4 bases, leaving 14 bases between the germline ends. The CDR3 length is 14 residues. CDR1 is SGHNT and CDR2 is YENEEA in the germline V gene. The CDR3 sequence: CASSPQGGGTEAFF. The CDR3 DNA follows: TGTGCCAGCAGCCCCCAGGGCGGTGGCACTGAAGCTTTCTTT.

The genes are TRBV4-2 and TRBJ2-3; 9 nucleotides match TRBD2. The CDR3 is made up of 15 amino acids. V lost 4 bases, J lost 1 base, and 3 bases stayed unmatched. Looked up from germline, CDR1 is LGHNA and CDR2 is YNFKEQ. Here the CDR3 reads CASSLQRGGTDTQYF. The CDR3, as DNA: TGTGCCAGCAGCCTACAGCGGGGGGGCACAGATACGCAGTATTTT.

The CDR3 loop is CASSLGQGTSYEQYF. CDR3 DNA: TGTGCCAGTAGTCTTGGACAGGGGACGTCCTACGAGCAGTACTTC. J is TRBJ2-7 and V is TRBV19; TRBD1 agrees at 9 bases. Trimming took 5 bases from V and 1 from J; bases not matched to a gene: 6. Germline CDR1 reads LNHDA; CDR2 reads SQIVND (reference sequence). The CDR3 covers 15 residues.

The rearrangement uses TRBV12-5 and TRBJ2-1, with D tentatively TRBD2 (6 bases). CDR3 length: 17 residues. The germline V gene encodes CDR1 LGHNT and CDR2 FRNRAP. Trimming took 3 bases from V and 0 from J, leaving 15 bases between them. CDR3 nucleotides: TGTGCTAGTGGTTTCCGGTGGAGGGGTAGCTCCTACAATGAGCAGTTCTTC. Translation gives CASGFRWRGSSYNEQFF.

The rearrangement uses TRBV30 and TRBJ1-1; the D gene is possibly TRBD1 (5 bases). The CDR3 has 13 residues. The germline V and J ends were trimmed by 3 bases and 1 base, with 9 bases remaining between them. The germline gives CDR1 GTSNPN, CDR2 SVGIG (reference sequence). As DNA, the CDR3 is TGTGCCTGGAGCTATCAGGGGAACACTGAAGCTTTCTTT. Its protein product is CAWSYQGNTEAFF.

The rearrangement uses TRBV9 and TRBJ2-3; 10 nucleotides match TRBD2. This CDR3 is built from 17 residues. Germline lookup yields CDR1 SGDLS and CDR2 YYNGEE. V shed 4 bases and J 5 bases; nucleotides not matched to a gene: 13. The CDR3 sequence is CASSPPPLAGEGDTQYF. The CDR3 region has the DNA TGTGCCAGCAGCCCCCCTCCTCTAGCGGGAGAGGGAGATACGCAGTATTTT.

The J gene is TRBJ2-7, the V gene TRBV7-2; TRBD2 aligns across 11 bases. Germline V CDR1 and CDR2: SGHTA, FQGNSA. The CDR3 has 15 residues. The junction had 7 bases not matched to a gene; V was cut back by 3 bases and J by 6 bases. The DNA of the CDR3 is TGTGCCAGCAGCTTTTTCACTAGCGGGAGTCCCGAGCAGTACTTC. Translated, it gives CASSFFTSGSPEQYF.

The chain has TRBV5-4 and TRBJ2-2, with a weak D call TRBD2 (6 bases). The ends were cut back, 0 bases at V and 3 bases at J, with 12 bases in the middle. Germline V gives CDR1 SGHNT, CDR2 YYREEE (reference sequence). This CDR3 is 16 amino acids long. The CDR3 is CASSLAWGEDTGELFF. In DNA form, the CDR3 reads TGTGCCAGCAGCTTGGCCTGGGGGGAGGACACCGGGGAGCTGTTTTTT.

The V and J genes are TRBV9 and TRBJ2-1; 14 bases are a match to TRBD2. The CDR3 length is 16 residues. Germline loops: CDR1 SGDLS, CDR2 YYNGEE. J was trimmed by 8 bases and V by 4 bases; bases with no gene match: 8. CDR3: CASSPPGTSGSYEQFF. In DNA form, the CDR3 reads TGTGCCAGCAGCCCCCCCGGGACTAGCGGGAGCTATGAGCAGTTCTTC.

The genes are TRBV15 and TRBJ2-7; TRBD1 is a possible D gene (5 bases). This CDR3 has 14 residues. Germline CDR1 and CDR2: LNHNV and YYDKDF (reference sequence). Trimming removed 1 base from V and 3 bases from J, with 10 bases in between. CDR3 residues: CATSRGQLSYEQYF. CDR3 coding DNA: TGTGCCACCAGCAGAGGACAGCTGAGCTACGAGCAGTACTTC.

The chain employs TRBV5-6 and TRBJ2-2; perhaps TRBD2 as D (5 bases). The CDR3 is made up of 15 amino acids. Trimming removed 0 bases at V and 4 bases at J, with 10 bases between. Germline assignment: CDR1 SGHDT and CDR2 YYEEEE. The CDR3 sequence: CASSLGPGSTGELFF. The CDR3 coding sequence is TGTGCCAGCAGCTTGGGGCCGGGGAGCACCGGGGAGCTGTTTTTT.

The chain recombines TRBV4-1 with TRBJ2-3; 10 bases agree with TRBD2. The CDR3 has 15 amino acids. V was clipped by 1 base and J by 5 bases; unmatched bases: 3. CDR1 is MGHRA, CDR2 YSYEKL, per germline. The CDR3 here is CASSQGRLAGDTQYF. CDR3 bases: TGCGCCAGCAGCCAAGGACGACTAGCGGGAGATACGCAGTATTTT.

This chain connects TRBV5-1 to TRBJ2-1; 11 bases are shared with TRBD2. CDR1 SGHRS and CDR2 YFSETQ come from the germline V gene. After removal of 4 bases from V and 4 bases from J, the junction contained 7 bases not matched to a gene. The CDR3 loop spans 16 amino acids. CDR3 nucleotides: TGCGCCAGCAGCCCCGGGACTAGCGGAACTTACAATGAGCAGTTCTTC. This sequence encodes CASSPGTSGTYNEQFF.

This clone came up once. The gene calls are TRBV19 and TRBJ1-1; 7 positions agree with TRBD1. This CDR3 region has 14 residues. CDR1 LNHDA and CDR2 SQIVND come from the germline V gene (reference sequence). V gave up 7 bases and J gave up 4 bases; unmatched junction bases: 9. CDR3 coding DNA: TGTGCCAGTACTTTTTATGAGGGGGCCACTGAAGCTTTCTTT. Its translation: CASTFYEGATEAFF.

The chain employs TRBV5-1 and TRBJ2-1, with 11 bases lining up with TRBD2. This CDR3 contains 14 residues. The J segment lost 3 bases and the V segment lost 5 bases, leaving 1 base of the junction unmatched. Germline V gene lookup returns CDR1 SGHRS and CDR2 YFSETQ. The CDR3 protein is CASRGTSGYNEQFF. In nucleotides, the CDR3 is TGCGCCAGCAGGGGGACTAGCGGCTACAATGAGCAGTTCTTC.